One and the same sample provided the 21 T cell receptor beta chains below, sequenced in a study of shared T cell receptors in the human thymus (dated by TCRdb to about 2021). Library preparation was by the immunoSEQ multiplex PCR assay. TCRdb carries this immuneACCESS record with in-frame sequences only. Its versions omit some clonotypes, under half of them owing to an unresolved V gene in the studies checked, with the rest unexplained. In this sample the table shows roughly 710,000 clones, 70% to 90% of which occur a single time. The top ten hold roughly 0.01% of the sample. Another study also made use of these data, one on human thymus T cells.

The sequenced sample was thymocytes. The origin of the receptors is a girl younger than two with a congenital heart defect. Donor details come from another sample of the same person, matched by shared clones.

This clone was counted a few times. The rearrangement uses TRBV7-9 and TRBJ2-7; 11 bases map to TRBD1. Germline assignment: CDR1 SEHNR and CDR2 FQNEAQ (reference sequence). This CDR3 region has 16 residues. The trim removed 1 base at V and 2 bases at J, leaving 4 bases unmatched. The CDR3 bases are TGTGCCAGCAGCTTAGTACCGGGACAGGGGGCCTACGAGCAGTACTTC. Translation: CASSLVPGQGAYEQYF.

The chain is built from TRBV28 and TRBJ1-3, with D hard to call. CDR1 and CDR2 (germline): MDHEN, SYDVKM. V lost 3 bases, J lost 0 bases, and 15 bases lay in between. The CDR3 sequence is 17 residues long. CDR3 loop: CASSFRMRVYSGNTIYF. In DNA form, the CDR3 reads TGTGCCAGCAGTTTTCGTATGCGAGTTTACTCTGGAAACACCATATATTTT.

V usage is TRBV18 and J usage is TRBJ2-1; unclear D gene. Trimming took off 4 bases at V and 4 bases at J, with 17 bases between the two ends. The length of the CDR3 is 16 residues. Germline-derived CDR1 and CDR2 are KGHSH and LQKENI. The CDR3 DNA is TGTGCCAGCTCACTAAAACCAAACGTGACTTACAATGAGCAGTTCTTC. Its translation is CASSLKPNVTYNEQFF. Full variable domain (rest looked up from reference TRBV18 and TRBJ2-1): NAGVMQNPRHLVRRRGQEARLRCSPMKGHSHVYWYRQLPEEGLKFMVYLQKENIIDESGMPKERFSAEFPKEGPSILRIQQVVRGDSAAYFCASSLKPNVTYNEQFFGPGTRLTVL.

This chain joins TRBV15 and TRBJ1-1; 9 bases are shared with TRBD1. Per the germline V gene, CDR1 is LNHNV and CDR2 is YYDKDF (reference sequence). The CDR3 is made up of 19 amino acids. Trimming cost V 2 bases and J 3 bases; bases outside gene matches: 16. CDR3 DNA sequence: TGTGCCACCAGCAGAAACTCCCGGGACAGGGTGAGGGGGGACACTGAAGCTTTCTTT. This codes for CATSRNSRDRVRGDTEAFF. Together with reference TRBV15 and TRBJ1-1, the CDR3 gives the full variable domain: DAMVIQNPRYQVTQFGKPVTLSCSQTLNHNVMYWYQQKSSQAPKLLFHYYDKDFNNEADTPDNFQSRRPNTSFCFLDIRSPGLGDTAMYLCATSRNSRDRVRGDTEAFFGQGTRLTVV.

This clone was counted a single time. The chain recombines TRBV4-1 with TRBJ1-4; D unresolved. This CDR3 comprises 15 residues. The V gene lost 4 bases and the J gene lost 6 bases, with 15 bases spanning the gap. Germline values: CDR1 MGHRA, CDR2 YSYEKL. Here the CDR3 reads CASSPPGGWDEKLFF. The CDR3 DNA is TGCGCCAGCAGCCCCCCCGGCGGGTGGGATGAAAAACTGTTTTTT.

This rearrangement joins TRBV23-1 to TRBJ2-6; 7 bases map to TRBD1. TRBV23-1 is marked as an open reading frame, function uncertain. The CDR3 is 16 amino acids. Germline trimming cut 7 bases from V and 1 base from J; bases unmatched to any gene: 7. CDR3 amino acids: CASKGQLLSGANVLTF. The CDR3 bases are TGCGCCAGCAAGGGACAGTTACTATCTGGGGCCAACGTCCTGACTTTC.

The chain links TRBV6-6 to TRBJ2-7; TRBD2 might be the D (5 bases). Trimming pared 5 bases from V and 0 bases from J, leaving 11 bases between. The CDR3 spans 14 residues. The germline V gene has CDR1 MNHNY and CDR2 SVGAGI (reference sequence). The CDR3 loop is CASSQTSGSYEQYF. In DNA form, the CDR3 reads TGTGCCAGCAGTCAAACCAGCGGCTCCTACGAGCAGTACTTC.

This clone has a handful of counts. The chain recombines TRBV4-2 with TRBJ1-5; unclear D gene. Germline V gives CDR1 LGHNA, CDR2 YNFKEQ. Deletions cut 1 base from V and 1 base from J, with 11 bases between. This CDR3 is built from 16 residues. CDR3 coding DNA: TGTGCCAGCAGCCAAGGGGAGTATGGGAGCAATCAGCCCCAGCATTTT. Translated, it gives CASSQGEYGSNQPQHF.

The chain uses TRBV5-1 and TRBJ2-1; 9 nucleotides agree with TRBD2. Germline loops: CDR1 SGHRS, CDR2 YFSETQ. CDR3 length: 17 amino acids. Trimming took 6 bases from V and 4 from J; bases not matched to a gene: 14. CDR3 nucleotides: TGCGCCAGCAATCCCCCCCCTAGCGGGGTGGGATACAATGAGCAGTTCTTC. This translates into CASNPPPSGVGYNEQFF.

The chain joins TRBV4-1 to TRBJ1-2, with D possibly TRBD1 on 5 matching bases. Trimming shortened V by 2 bases and J by 8 bases, and 18 bases separated the two germline ends. CDR3 length equals 15 residues. Germline loops: CDR1 MGHRA, CDR2 YSYEKL. CDR3 sequence (DNA): TGCGCCAGCAGCCAATCTCTAGGGGCCCCGGTCGGCTACACCTTC. Translation gives CASSQSLGAPVGYTF.

This sequence joins TRBV4-1 and TRBJ1-1, with D perhaps matching TRBD1 (5 bases). CDR3 length equals 17 residues. Germline values: CDR1 MGHRA, CDR2 YSYEKL. V was clipped by 1 base and J by 0 bases, with 15 bases between them. The CDR3 region is CASSQGGGGPMNTEAFF. The CDR3 DNA follows: TGCGCCAGCAGCCAAGGCGGGGGGGGACCGATGAACACTGAAGCTTTCTTT.

The DNA for the CDR3 is TGTGCCAGCAGCGTAGGGATAGGGGAGGTGAGGGAGCTGTTTTTT. Its protein is CASSVGIGEVRELFF. The V call is TRBV9, the J call TRBJ2-2; D is possibly TRBD2 (6 bases). V was cut by 0 bases and J by 9 bases, with 15 bases left in between. The CDR3 spans 15 residues. Germline assignment: CDR1 SGDLS and CDR2 YYNGEE.

The sample holds a few counts of this clone. J is TRBJ1-6 and V is TRBV27; D gene uncertain. This CDR3 contains 13 residues. CDR1 MNHEY and CDR2 SMNVEV come from the germline V gene (reference sequence). The V gene lost 4 bases and the J gene lost 13 bases, with 14 bases spanning the gap. Written as DNA, the CDR3 is TGTGCCAGCAGTTCCACACTTGTAGCCCCCCTCCACTTT. Its protein product is CASSSTLVAPLHF.

CDR3 DNA sequence: TGTGCCAGCAGCCCCGGAAGGAGCGACAGGGCCTACGAGCAGTACTTC. Protein: CASSPGRSDRAYEQYF. V is TRBV9 and J is TRBJ2-7; 7 nucleotides agree with TRBD1. V lost 4 bases and J lost 2; bases outside the gene matches: 12. CDR1 is SGDLS, CDR2 YYNGEE, per germline. The CDR3 runs 16 residues.

The chain employs TRBV29-1 and TRBJ2-6; D possibly corresponds to TRBD2 (7 bases). The germline gives CDR1 SQVTM, CDR2 ANQGSEA. The CDR3 runs 16 residues. V lost 0 bases and J lost 1, with 10 bases in between. In DNA, the CDR3 is TGCAGCGTTGAAGAAGGGGGGGAATCTGGGGCCAACGTCCTGACTTTC. Its protein product is CSVEEGGESGANVLTF.

The V call is TRBV4-3, the J call TRBJ2-1; no firm D call. The length of the CDR3 is 15 residues. CDR1 and CDR2 from the germline V gene are LGHNA and YSLEER. V was cut by 6 bases and J by 0 bases, with 12 bases left in between. The CDR3 loop is CASRVGHSSYNEQFF. For the CDR3, the DNA is TGCGCCAGCAGAGTCGGTCACAGCTCCTACAATGAGCAGTTCTTC.

The V call is TRBV4-1, the J call TRBJ2-7; D is perhaps TRBD1 (5 bases). Trimming removed 1 base from V and 3 bases from J, with 13 bases in between. In germline, CDR1 is MGHRA, CDR2 YSYEKL. This CDR3 is 15 amino acids long. The CDR3 sequence is CASSQADRENYEQYF. Written as DNA, the CDR3 is TGCGCCAGCAGCCAAGCTGACAGAGAGAACTACGAGCAGTACTTC.

This sequence joins TRBV11-2 and TRBJ2-3; D may be TRBD2 (6 bases). The CDR3 is made up of 15 amino acids. V lost 4 bases, J lost 5 bases, and 16 bases lay in between. Germline loops: CDR1 SGHAT, CDR2 FQNNGV. This chain's CDR3 is CASSSRRRGRDTQYF. CDR3 nucleotide sequence: TGTGCCAGCAGCTCACGCCGGAGGGGAAGAGATACGCAGTATTTT. Variable domain in full (rest from reference TRBV11-2 and TRBJ2-3): EAGVAQSPRYKIIEKRQSVAFWCNPISGHATLYWYQQILGQGPKLLIQFQNNGVVDDSQLPKDRFSAERLKGVDSTLKIQPAKLEDSAVYLCASSSRRRGRDTQYFGPGTRLTVL.

As to this clone: A junction end diverges from the germline sequence, so it may reflect a read error. V is TRBV9 and J is TRBJ2-2; TRBD1 matches 7 bases. CDR3 length equals 18 residues. The germline gives CDR1 SGDLS, CDR2 YYNGEE. The DNA for the CDR3 is TGTGCCAGCAGCGTTTCGAGAGACAGGGAGAACGACACAGGGGAGCTGTTTTTT. Protein sequence: CASSVSRDRENDTGELFF.

The CDR3 here is CASSPPIAGLSGNTIYF. The CDR3 DNA reads TGTGCCAGCAGCCCACCCATTGCGGGGTTATCTGGAAACACCATATATTTT. This chain joins TRBV4-2 and TRBJ1-3; D gene uncertain. This CDR3 has 17 residues. CDR1 is LGHNA, CDR2 YNFKEQ, per germline. Trimming left V 4 bases short and J 1 base short, with 17 bases between.

This clone has only a few counts. This rearrangement joins TRBV29-1 to TRBJ1-1; TRBD1 matches 9 bases. With 3 bases clipped from V and 2 bases from J, the junction kept 10 bases outside the gene matches. Germline CDR1 SQVTM, CDR2 ANQGSEA. The CDR3 extends over 16 amino acids. The CDR3 here is CSVDRPGQGTNTEAFF. Here the CDR3 DNA reads TGCAGCGTTGACCGCCCGGGACAGGGAACAAACACTGAAGCTTTCTTT.